The sequence of this T cell receptor (beta chain) was determined in a study of human CD8 memory T cell subsets. Study conclusions and caveats: Stem-like memory T cell repertoires barely overlapped those of precursor exhausted T cells. T cells showing similarly high diversity were the stem-like memory and precursor exhausted cells, not the effector memory cells.

Preparation of the TCR beta libraries relied on UMI-labeled 5' RACE. TCRdb reprocessed the 5' RACE reads; each CDR3 protein has one entry and no DNA is given. The sample includes 5,000 or so distinct CDR3 sequences. Germline values: CDR1 SQVTM, CDR2 ANQGSEA. The CDR3 has 14 residues. Buffy coats from healthy donors yielded the PBMC. From duplicate vials of 150,000 sorted CD8+ T cells per subset, RNA was isolated. Notes on this clonotype: The antigen is unknown.

The sequencing input was CD8+ effector memory T cells (TEM) sorted from PBMCs. Subset noted: effector memory CD8 T cells, CCR7- CD45RO+ CD95+. The sequence was collected from a human donor in good health. The chain carries TRBV29-1 and TRBJ2-3. The CDR3 loop reads CSVEEVGSADTQYF.